The T cell receptor beta chain under discussion was sequenced for a study of radiation and T cells in renal cell carcinoma. The V end lost 4 bases, the J end lost 2 bases, and 4 bases lay between the germline ends. Germline V gene sequence: CDR1 SGHNT, CDR2 YENEEA. The CDR3 spans 12 residues. Time point defined: blood 2 weeks post-SBRT. Treatment reported: 15 Gy SBRT to primary tumor, nephrectomy 4 weeks later. Profiling relied on immunoSEQ multiplex PCR, and the TCRdb table lists in-frame clones only, not all of them. Among some 76,000 clones listed, 82% were seen once. The chain is built from TRBV11-3 and TRBJ2-3; D uncertain. Specimen: blood, collected from a patient whose treatment included radiotherapy and nephrectomy. The source of this sequence is a man aged 60 to 69 with renal cell carcinoma. The CDR3 protein is CASSSHTDTQYF. The CDR3 bases are TGTGCCAGCAGCTCCCACACAGATACGCAGTATTTT.